This T cell receptor beta chain was recovered during a study of blood T cell repertoires in COVID-19. Overall study: T cells, B-cell-depleted T cells, or PBMCs provided the cDNA or gDNA that served as material.

CDR3 length: 15 amino acids. Germline lookup yields CDR1 MNHEY and CDR2 SVGAGI. V shed 2 bases and J 1 base; nucleotides not matched to a gene: 2. In the original processing: Reference gene primers were amplified, and this amplification served to estimate nucleated cell counts. The data were produced by immunoSEQ multiplex PCR, yet TCRdb's version contains in-frame clones alone and is incomplete. The V and J calls and clone size were taken over from that table, and D and trimming were inferred from the DNA. The sample consists of hundreds of thousands of clones, about nine tenths of them appearing once.

Material: peripheral blood. The chain recombines TRBV6-5 with TRBJ1-5, with TRBD1 matching over 7 bases. The source is a woman aged 45 to 65 who had recovered from COVID-19. The CDR3 loop reads CASSYGGQSNQPQHF. The CDR3 DNA is TGTGCCAGCAGTTACGGGGGACAGAGCAATCAGCCCCAGCATTTT.